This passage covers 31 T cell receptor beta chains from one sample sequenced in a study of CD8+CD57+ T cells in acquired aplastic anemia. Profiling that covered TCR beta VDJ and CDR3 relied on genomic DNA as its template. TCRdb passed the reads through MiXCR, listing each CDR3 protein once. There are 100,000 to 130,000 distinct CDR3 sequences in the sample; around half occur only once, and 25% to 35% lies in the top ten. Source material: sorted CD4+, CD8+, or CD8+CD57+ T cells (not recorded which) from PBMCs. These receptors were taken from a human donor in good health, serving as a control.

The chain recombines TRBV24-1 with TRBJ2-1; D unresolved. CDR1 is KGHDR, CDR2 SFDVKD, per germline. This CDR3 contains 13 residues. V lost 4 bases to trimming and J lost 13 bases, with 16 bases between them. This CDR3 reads CATSDLTTWKQFF. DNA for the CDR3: TGTGCCACCAGTGACCTGACGACATGGAAACAGTTCTTC.

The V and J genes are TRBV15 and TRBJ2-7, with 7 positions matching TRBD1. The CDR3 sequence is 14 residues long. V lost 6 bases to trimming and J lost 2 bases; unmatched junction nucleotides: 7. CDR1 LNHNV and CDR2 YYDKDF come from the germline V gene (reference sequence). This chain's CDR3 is CATRGETGTYEQYF. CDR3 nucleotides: TGTGCCACCAGAGGGGAGACAGGGACCTACGAGCAGTACTTC.

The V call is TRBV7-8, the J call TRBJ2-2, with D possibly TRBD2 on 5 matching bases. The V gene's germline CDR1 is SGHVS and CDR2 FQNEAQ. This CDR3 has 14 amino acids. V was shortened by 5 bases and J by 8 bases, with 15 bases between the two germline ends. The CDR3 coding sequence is TGTGCCAGCAGCACGACCCTCGAGGGTGGGGAGCTGTTTTTT. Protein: CASSTTLEGGELFF.

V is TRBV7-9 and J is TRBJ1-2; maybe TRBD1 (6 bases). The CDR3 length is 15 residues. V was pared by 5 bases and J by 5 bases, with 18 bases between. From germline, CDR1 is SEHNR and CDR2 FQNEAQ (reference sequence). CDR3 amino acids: CASSQVRGTNYGYTF. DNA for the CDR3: TGTGCCAGCAGCCAAGTACGCGGGACAAATTATGGCTACACCTTC.

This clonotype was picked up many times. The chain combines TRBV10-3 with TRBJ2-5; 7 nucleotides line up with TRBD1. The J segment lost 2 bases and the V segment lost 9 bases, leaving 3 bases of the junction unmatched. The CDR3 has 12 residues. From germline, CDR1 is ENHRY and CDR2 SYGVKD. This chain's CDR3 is CAIRGQQETQYF. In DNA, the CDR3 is TGTGCCATTCGGGGACAGCAAGAGACCCAGTACTTC.

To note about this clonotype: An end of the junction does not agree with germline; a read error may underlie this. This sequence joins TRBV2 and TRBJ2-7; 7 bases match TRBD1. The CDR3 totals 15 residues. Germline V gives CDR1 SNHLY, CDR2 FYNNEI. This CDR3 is CASKRNRDSSYGQYF. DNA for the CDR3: TGTGCCAGCAAGAGGAACCGGGACAGCTCCTACGGGCAGTACTTC. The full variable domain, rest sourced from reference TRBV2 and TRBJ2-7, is EPEVTQTPSHQVTQMGQEVILRCVPISNHLYFYWYRQILGQKVEFLVSFYNNEISEKSEIFDDQFSVERPDGSNFTLKIRSTKLEDSAMYFCASKRNRDSSYGQYFGPGTRLTVT.

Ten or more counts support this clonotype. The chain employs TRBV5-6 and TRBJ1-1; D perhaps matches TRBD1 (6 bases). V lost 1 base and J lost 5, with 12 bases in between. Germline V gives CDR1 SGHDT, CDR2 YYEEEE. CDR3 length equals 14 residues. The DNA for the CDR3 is TGTGCCAGCAGCTTGTGGGGGGCGGATACTGAAGCTTTCTTT. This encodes CASSLWGADTEAFF.

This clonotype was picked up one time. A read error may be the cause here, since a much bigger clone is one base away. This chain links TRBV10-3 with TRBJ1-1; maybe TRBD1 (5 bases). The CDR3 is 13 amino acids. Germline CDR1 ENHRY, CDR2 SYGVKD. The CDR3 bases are TGTGCCAGCAGTTGGCAGGGCAGCGCTGAAGCTTTCTTT. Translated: CASSWQGSAEAFF.

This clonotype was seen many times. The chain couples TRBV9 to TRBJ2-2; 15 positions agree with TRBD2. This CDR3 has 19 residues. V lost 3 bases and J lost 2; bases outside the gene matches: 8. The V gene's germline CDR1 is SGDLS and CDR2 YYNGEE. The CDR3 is CASSGTSGGGPHNTGELFF. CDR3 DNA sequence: TGTGCCAGCAGCGGGACTAGCGGGGGGGGGCCCCACAACACCGGGGAGCTGTTTTTT.

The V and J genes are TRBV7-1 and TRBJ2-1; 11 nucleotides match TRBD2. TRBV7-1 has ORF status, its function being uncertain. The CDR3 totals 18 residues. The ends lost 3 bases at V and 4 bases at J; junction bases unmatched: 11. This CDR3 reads CASSSPTSPSGGYNEQFF. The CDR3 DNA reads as TGTGCCAGCAGCTCCCCCACTAGCCCTAGCGGGGGGTACAATGAGCAGTTCTTC.

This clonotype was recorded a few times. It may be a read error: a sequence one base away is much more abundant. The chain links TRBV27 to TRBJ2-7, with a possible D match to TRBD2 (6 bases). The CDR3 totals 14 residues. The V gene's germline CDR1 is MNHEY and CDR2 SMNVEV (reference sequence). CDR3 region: CASSLAQGLYGQYF. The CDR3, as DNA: TGTGCCAGCAGTTTAGCTCAGGGACTCTACGGGCAGTACTTC.

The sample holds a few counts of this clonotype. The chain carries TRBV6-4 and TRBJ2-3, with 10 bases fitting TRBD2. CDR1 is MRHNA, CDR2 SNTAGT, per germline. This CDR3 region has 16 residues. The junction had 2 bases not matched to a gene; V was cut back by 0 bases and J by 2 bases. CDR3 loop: CASSDSAGGPTDTQYF. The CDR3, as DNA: TGTGCCAGCAGTGACTCAGCGGGAGGGCCCACAGATACGCAGTATTTT.

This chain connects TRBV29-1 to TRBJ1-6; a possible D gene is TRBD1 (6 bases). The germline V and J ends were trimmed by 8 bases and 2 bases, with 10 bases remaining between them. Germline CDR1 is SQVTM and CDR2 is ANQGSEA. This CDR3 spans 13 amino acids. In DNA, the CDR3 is TGCAGCTCGCAGGGGACCTATAATTCACCCCTCCACTTT. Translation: CSSQGTYNSPLHF.

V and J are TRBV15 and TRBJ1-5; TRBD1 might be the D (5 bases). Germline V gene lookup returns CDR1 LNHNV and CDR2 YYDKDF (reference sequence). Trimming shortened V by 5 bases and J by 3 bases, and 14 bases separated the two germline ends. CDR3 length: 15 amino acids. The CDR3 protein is CATSGGTGDNQPQHF. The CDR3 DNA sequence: TGTGCCACCAGCGGGGGGACGGGGGACAATCAGCCCCAGCATTTT.

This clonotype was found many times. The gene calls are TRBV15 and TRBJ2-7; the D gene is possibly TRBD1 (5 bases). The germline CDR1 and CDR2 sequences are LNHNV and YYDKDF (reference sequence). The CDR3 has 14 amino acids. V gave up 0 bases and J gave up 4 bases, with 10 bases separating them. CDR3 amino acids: CATSRDPQGYEQYF. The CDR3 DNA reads TGTGCCACCAGCAGAGATCCGCAGGGTTACGAGCAGTACTTC.

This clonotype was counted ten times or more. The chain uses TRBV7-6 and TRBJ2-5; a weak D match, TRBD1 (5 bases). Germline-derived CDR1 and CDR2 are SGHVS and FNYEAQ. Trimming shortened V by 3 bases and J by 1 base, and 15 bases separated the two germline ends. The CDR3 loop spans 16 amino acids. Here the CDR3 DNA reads TGTGCCAGCAGCTTGACAGTTATAACTTCCCAAGAGACCCAGTACTTC. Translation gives CASSLTVITSQETQYF.

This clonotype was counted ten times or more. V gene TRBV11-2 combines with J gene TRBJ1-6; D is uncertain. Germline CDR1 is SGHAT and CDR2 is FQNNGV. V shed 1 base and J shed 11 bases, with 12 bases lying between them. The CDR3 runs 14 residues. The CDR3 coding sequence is TGTGCCAGCAGCTTAGGAGGCGAGAATCCACCCCTCCACTTT. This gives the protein CASSLGGENPPLHF.

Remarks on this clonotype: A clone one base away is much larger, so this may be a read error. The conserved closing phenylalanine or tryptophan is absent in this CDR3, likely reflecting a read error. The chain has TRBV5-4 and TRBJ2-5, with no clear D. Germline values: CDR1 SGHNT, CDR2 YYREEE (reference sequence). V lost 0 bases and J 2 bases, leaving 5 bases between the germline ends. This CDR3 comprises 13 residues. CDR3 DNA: TGTGCCAGCAGCTTGGCCCTTCAAGAGACCCAGTACTCC. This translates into CASSLALQETQYS.

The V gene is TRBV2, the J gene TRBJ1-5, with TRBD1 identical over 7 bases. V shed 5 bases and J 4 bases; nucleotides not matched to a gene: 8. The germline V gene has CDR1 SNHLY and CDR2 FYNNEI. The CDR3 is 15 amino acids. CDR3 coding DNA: TGTGCCAGCAGTTCATACGACAGGGAGAATCAGCCCCAGCATTTT. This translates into CASSSYDRENQPQHF.

This chain's CDR3 is CASSAGGAYEQYF. The DNA of the CDR3 is TGTGCCAGCTCAGCGGGGGGGGCTTACGAGCAGTACTTC. This chain uses TRBV9 with TRBJ2-7; 10 bases agree with TRBD2. V lost 7 bases, J lost 4 bases, and 5 bases stayed unmatched. The CDR3 runs 13 residues. CDR1 SGDLS and CDR2 YYNGEE come from the germline V gene. The whole variable domain, remainder taken from reference TRBV9 and TRBJ2-7, is DSGVTQTPKHLITATGQRVTLRCSPRSGDLSVYWYQQSLDQGLQFLIQYYNGEERAKGNILERFSAQQFPDLHSELNLSSLELGDSALYFCASSAGGAYEQYFGPGTRLTVT.

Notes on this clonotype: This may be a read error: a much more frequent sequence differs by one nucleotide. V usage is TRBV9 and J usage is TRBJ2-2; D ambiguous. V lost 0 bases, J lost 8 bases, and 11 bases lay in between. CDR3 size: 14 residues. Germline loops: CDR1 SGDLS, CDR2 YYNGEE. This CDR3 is CASSVGSSLGELFF. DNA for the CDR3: TGTGCCAGCAGCGTAGGGTCCTCTTTAGGGGAGCTGTTTTTT.

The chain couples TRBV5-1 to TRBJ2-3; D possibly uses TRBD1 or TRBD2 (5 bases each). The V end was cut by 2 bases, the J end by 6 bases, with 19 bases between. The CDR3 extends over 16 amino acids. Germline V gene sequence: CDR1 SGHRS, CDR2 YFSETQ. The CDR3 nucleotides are TGCGCCAGCAGCTTCACCGGGACGCGGAACACTGATACGCAGTATTTT. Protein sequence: CASSFTGTRNTDTQYF.

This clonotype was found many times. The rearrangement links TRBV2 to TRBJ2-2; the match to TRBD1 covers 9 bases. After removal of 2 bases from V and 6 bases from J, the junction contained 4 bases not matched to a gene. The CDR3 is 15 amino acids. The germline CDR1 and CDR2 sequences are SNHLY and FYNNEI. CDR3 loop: CASSETGGAPGELFF. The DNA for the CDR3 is TGTGCCAGCAGTGAAACAGGGGGCGCCCCCGGGGAGCTGTTTTTT.

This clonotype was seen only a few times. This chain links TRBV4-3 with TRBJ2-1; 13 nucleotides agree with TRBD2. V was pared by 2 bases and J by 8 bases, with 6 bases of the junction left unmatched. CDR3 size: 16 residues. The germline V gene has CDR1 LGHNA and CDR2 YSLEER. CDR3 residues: CASSQPTSGGFYEQFF. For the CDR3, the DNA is TGCGCCAGCAGCCAACCGACTAGCGGGGGGTTTTATGAGCAGTTCTTC.

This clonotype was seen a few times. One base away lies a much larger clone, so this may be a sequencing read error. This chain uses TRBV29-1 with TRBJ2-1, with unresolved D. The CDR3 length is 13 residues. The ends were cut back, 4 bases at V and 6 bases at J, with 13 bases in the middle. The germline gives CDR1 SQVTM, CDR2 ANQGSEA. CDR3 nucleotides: TGCAGCGTTGTGAGGCGGTACCTCAATGAGCAGTTCTTC. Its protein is CSVVRRYLNEQFF.

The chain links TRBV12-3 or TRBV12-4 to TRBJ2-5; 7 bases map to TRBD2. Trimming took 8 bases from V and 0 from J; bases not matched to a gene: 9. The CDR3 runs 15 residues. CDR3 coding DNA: TGTGCCAGCCGCCCGGGAGGCAGCTACCAAGAGACCCAGTACTTC. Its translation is CASRPGGSYQETQYF.

CDR3 nucleotides: TGTGCCAGCAGCCTGTCGAGAGGACAGGGAGAGACCCAGTACTTC. Translated, it gives CASSLSRGQGETQYF. The rearrangement links TRBV25-1 to TRBJ2-5; 8 nucleotides align to TRBD1. The CDR3 is 15 amino acids. CDR1 and CDR2 from the germline V gene are MGHDK and SYGVNS. V lost 6 bases, J lost 4 bases, and 10 bases stayed unmatched.

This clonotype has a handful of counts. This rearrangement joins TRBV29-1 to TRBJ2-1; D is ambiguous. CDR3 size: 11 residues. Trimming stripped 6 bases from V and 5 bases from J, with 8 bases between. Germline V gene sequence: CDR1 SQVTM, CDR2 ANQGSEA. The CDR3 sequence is CSVPTNNEQFF. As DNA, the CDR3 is TGCAGCGTCCCAACTAACAATGAGCAGTTCTTC.

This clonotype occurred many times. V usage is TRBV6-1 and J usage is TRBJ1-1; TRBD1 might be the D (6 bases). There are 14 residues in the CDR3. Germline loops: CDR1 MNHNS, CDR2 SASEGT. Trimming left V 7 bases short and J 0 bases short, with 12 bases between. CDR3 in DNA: TGTGCCAGCATTCTGGGGGGGCTGAACACTGAAGCTTTCTTT. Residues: CASILGGLNTEAFF.

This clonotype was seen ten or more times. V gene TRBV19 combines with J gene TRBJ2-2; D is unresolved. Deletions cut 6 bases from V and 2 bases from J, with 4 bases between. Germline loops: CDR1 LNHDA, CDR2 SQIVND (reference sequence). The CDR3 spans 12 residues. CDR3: CASSINTGELFF. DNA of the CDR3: TGTGCCAGTAGCATCAACACCGGGGAGCTGTTTTTT.

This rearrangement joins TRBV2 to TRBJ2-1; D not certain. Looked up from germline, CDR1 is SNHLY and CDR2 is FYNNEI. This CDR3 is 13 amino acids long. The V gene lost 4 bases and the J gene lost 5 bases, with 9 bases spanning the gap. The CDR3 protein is CASSVNPNNEQFF. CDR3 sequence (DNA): TGTGCCAGCAGTGTAAACCCAAACAATGAGCAGTTCTTC.